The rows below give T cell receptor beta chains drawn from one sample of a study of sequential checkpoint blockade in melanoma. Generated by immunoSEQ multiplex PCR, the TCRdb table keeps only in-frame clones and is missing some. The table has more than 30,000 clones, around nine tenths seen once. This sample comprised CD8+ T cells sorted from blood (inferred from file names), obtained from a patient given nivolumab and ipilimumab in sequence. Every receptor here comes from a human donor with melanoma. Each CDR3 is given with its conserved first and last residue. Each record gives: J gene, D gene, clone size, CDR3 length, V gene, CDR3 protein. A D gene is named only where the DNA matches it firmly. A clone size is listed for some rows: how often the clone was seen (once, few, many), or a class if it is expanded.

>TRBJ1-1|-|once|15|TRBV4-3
CASSQDGGHRAEAFF
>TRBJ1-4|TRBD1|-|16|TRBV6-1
CASSDRDSLLNEKLFF
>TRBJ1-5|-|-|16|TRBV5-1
CASSLGGQYSNQPQHF
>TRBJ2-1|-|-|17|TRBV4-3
CASSQESGGLSYNEQFF
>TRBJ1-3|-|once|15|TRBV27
CASSEVGVPGNTIYF
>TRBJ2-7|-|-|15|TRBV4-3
CASSQGADSYYEQYF
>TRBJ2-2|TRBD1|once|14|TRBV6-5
CASSFADRTGELFF
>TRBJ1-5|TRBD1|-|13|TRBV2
CASSDRGVQPQHF
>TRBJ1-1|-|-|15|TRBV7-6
CASSPGIGRGNEAFF
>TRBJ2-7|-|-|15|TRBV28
CASSWGGSQNYEQYF
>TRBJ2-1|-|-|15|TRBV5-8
CASSLGPSHRDKQFF
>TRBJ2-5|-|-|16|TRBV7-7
CASSLGAGDLQETQYF
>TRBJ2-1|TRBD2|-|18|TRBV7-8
CASSPGLAGGILSNEQFF
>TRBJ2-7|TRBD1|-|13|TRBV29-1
CSARTGGPYEQYF
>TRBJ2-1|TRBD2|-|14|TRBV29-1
CSVGARGRRGEQFF
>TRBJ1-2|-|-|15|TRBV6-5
CASSRPREANYGYTF
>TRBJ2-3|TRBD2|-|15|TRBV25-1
CASSEGSGRSDTQYF
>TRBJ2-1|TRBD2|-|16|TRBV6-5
CASSYSTSLAGNEQFF
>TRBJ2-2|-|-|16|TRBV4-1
CASSQIANGNTGELFF
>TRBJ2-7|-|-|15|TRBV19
CASSRSADRPYEQYF
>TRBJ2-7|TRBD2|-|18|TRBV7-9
CASSWSASGSPSSYEQYF
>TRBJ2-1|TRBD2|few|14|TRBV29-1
CSVAYAGGYNEQFF
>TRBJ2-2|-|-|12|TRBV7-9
CASRTTPGELFF
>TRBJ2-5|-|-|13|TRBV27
CASSGRGEETQYF
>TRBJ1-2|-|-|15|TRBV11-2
CASSLGAGAPYGYTF
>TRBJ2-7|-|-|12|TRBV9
CASSEGGSEQYF
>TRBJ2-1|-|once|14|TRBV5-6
CASSLSGSYNEQFF
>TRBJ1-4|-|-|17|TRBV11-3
CASSLVDASSTNEKLFF
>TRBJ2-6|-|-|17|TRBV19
CASSIDLRSPGANVLTF
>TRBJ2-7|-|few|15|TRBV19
CAGIIGGPTSYEQYF
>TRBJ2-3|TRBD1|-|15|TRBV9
CASSVLGQVVDTQYF
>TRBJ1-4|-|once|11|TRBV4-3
CASSHLEKLFF
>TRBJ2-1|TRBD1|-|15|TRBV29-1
CSVTQQGGPYNEQFF
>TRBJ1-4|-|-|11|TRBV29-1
CSVWEGEKLFF
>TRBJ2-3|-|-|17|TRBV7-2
CASSPDGPWGESDTQYF
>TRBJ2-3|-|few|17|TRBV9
CASSVATGGGIRDTQYF
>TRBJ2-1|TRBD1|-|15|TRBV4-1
CASSQRQGGYNEQFF